Following are 8 T cell receptor beta chains from one sample sequenced in a study of T cell responses to AZD1222 COVID-19 vaccine. TCRdb's copy holds only in-frame clones and misses some; the assay was immunoSEQ multiplex PCR. This sample has 120,000 to 150,000 clones, with approximately 94% found just once. Material: peripheral blood, obtained on day 0 of AZD1222 vaccination. These receptors all come from an adult in good health.

The chain uses TRBV19 and TRBJ2-1; 7 positions match TRBD2. The germline V gene has CDR1 LNHDA and CDR2 SQIVND (reference sequence). Trimming took 6 bases from V and 3 from J; bases not matched to a gene: 5. The length of the CDR3 is 14 residues. Here the CDR3 reads CASRRETNYNEQFF. CDR3 nucleotide sequence: TGTGCCAGTAGGCGGGAGACAAACTACAATGAGCAGTTCTTC.

The J gene is TRBJ1-2, the V gene TRBV7-9, with TRBD1 matching 7 bases. V lost 5 bases, J lost 8 bases, and 8 bases stayed unmatched. The V gene's germline CDR1 is SEHNR and CDR2 FQNEAQ (reference sequence). CDR3 length: 13 amino acids. CDR3: CASSATTTGGYTF. The CDR3 DNA reads as TGTGCCAGCAGCGCTACAACGACAGGGGGCTACACCTTC.

The chain links TRBV6-2 or TRBV6-3 to TRBJ2-4; D is unclear. The V end was cut by 0 bases, the J end by 6 bases, with 12 bases between. The CDR3 runs 15 residues. Per germline, CDR1 MNHEY and CDR2 SVGEGT. CDR3 nucleotide sequence: TGTGCCAGCAGTTACTCGACGGCATCATTAAACATTCAGTACTTC. It is translated as CASSYSTASLNIQYF.

With respect to this clone: Other DNA sequences in this specimen translate into the identical CDR3. V usage is TRBV18 and J usage is TRBJ1-1; 9 nucleotides align to TRBD1. J gave up 4 bases and V 3 bases, and 0 bases lay outside the gene matches. The CDR3 runs 13 residues. The germline CDR1 and CDR2 sequences are KGHSH and LQKENI. CDR3 residues: CASSPTGGTEAFF. The CDR3 DNA is TGTGCCAGCTCACCGACAGGGGGCACTGAAGCTTTCTTT.

For this clone: At one end the junction does not follow the germline gene, possibly because of a read error. Written as DNA, the CDR3 is TGTGCCAGCAGCCACATACTTGGTCTGGCCTTC. Amino acids: CASSHILGLAF. The chain is built from TRBV3-1 (or the pseudogene TRBV3-2) and TRBJ1-2; D not certain. Germline lookup yields CDR1 LGHDT and CDR2 YNNKEL (reference sequence). The CDR3 is made up of 11 amino acids.

This CDR3 reads CASSQGPGELFF. CDR3 nucleotides: TGTGCCAGCAGCCAAGGCCCCGGGGAGCTGTTTTTT. The chain combines TRBV3-1 (or the pseudogene TRBV3-2) with TRBJ2-2, with no clear D. Germline V gene data show CDR1 as LGHDT and CDR2 as YNNKEL (reference sequence). The CDR3 length is 12 residues. Deletions cut 1 base from V and 6 bases from J, with 3 bases between.

The chain joins TRBV7-2 to TRBJ2-7, with D maybe TRBD1 (5 bases). CDR3 length: 14 residues. Germline CDR1 and CDR2: SGHTA and FQGNSA. Trimming stripped 2 bases from V and 2 bases from J, with 10 bases between. CDR3 sequence (DNA): TGTGCCAGCAGCTTAAATGCAGGGACCTACGAGCAGTACTTC. Translating it yields CASSLNAGTYEQYF.

The CDR3 region is CASSQRRVGVDNSPLHF. CDR3 DNA: TGTGCCAGCAGCCAGCGGAGGGTCGGGGTGGATAATTCACCCCTCCACTTT. The chain recombines TRBV7-9 with TRBJ1-6, with D unclear. Germline V gives CDR1 SEHNR, CDR2 FQNEAQ (reference sequence). CDR3 size: 17 residues. V lost 5 bases and J lost 5, with 19 bases in between.